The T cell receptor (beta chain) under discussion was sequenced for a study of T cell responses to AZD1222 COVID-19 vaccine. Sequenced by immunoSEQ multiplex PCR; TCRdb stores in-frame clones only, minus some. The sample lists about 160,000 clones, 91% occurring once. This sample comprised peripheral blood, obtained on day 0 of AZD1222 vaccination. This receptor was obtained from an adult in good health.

CDR3 sequence: CATDTSTDTQYF. In nucleotides, the CDR3 is TGTGCCACCGACACCTCCACAGATACGCAGTATTTT. The V and J genes are TRBV10-3 and TRBJ2-3, with D hard to call. Germline V gene sequence: CDR1 ENHRY, CDR2 SYGVKD. There are 12 residues in the CDR3. Deletions cut 10 bases from V and 2 bases from J, with 10 bases between.